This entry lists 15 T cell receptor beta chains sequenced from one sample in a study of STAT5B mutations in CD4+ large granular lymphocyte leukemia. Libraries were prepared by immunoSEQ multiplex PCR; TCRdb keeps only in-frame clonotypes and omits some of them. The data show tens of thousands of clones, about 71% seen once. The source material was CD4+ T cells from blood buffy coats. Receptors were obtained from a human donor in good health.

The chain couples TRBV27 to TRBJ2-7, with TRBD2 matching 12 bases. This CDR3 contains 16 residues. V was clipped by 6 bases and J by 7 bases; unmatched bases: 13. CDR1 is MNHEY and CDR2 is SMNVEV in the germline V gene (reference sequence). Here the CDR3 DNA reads TGTGCCAGCAGACCTTCTAGCGGGAGGGCCTCTTTTGAGCAGTACTTC. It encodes CASRPSSGRASFEQYF.

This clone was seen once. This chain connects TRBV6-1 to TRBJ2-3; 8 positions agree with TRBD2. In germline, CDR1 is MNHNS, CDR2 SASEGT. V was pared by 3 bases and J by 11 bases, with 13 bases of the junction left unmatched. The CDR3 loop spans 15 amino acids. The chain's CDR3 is CASSEEAGGPWGQYF. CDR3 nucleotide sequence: TGTGCCAGCAGTGAGGAGGCGGGAGGTCCCTGGGGGCAGTATTTT.

The CDR3 protein is CASRPSRDGPAVAGEKVYEQYF. The CDR3 nucleotides are TGCGCCAGCAGACCTTCCCGGGACGGCCCCGCTGTAGCGGGAGAAAAGGTCTACGAGCAGTACTTC. The V call is TRBV5-1, the J call TRBJ2-7, with TRBD2 identical over 9 bases. J gave up 3 bases and V 5 bases, and 30 bases lay outside the gene matches. This CDR3 contains 22 residues. The germline CDR1 and CDR2 sequences are SGHRS and YFSETQ.

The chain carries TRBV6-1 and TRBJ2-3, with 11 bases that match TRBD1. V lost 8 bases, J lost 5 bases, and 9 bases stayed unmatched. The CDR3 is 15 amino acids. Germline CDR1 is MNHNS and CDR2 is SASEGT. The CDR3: CASRRGDRGGDTQYF. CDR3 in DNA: TGTGCCAGCCGCCGAGGGGACAGGGGGGGAGATACGCAGTATTTT.

The CDR3 loop is CASSPSTAYNEQFF. The CDR3 bases are TGTGCCAGCAGCCCTTCGACAGCCTACAATGAGCAGTTCTTC. This chain links TRBV11-1 with TRBJ2-1; D perhaps matches TRBD1 (5 bases). The germline gives CDR1 SGHAT, CDR2 FQDESV (reference sequence). The V end was cut by 5 bases, the J end by 2 bases, with 10 bases between. The CDR3 contains 14 residues.

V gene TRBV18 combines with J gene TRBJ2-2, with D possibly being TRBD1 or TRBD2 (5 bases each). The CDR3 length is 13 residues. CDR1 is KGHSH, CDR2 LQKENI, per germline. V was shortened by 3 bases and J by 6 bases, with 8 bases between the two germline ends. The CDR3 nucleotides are TGTGCCAGCTCACCGTGGGGACCCGGGGAGCTGTTTTTT. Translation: CASSPWGPGELFF. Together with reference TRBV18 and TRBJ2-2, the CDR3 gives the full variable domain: NAGVMQNPRHLVRRRGQEARLRCSPMKGHSHVYWYRQLPEEGLKFMVYLQKENIIDESGMPKERFSAEFPKEGPSILRIQQVVRGDSAAYFCASSPWGPGELFFGEGSRLTVL.

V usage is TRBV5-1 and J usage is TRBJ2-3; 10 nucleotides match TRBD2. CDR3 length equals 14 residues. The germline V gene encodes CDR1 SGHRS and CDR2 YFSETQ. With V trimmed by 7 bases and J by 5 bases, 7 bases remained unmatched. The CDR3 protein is CASGRAGGQDTQYF. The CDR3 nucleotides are TGCGCCAGCGGTCGAGCGGGAGGGCAAGATACGCAGTATTTT.

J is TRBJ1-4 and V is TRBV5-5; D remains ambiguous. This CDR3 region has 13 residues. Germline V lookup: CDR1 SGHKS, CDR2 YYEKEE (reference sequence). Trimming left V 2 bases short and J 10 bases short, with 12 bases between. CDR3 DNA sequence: TGTGCCAGCAGCTTCTCGAGGGAAGCAAAACTGTTTTTT. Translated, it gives CASSFSREAKLFF.

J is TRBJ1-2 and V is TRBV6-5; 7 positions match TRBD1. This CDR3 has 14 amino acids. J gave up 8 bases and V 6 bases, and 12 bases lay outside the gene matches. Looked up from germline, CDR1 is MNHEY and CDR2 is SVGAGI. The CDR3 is CASRKPDRVGGYTF. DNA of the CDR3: TGTGCCAGCAGAAAACCCGACAGGGTGGGGGGCTACACCTTC.

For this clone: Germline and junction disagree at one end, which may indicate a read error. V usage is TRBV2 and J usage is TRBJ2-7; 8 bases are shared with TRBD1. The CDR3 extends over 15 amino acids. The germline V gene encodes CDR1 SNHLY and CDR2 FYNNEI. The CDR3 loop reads CASREGQGRFHEQYF. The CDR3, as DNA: TGTGCCAGCAGGGAAGGACAGGGAAGGTTTCACGAGCAGTACTTC.

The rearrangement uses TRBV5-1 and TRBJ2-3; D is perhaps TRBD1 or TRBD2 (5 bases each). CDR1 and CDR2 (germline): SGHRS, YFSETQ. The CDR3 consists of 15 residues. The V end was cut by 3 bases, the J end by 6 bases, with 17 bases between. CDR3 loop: CASSSGAAGGDTQYF. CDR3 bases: TGCGCCAGCAGCTCCGGGGCCGCGGGCGGGGATACGCAGTATTTT.

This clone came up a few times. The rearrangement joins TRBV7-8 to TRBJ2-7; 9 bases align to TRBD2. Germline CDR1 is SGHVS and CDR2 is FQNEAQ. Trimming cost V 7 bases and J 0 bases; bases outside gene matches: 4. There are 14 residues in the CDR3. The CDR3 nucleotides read TGTGCCAGCACCCTGACTAGCGGCTCCTACGAGCAGTACTTC. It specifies CASTLTSGSYEQYF.

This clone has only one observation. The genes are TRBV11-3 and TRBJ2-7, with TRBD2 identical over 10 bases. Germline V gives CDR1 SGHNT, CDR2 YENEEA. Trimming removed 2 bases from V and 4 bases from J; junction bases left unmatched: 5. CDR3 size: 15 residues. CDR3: CASSLRAGGPYEQYF. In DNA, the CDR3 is TGTGCCAGCAGCTTAAGAGCGGGAGGGCCGTACGAGCAGTACTTC.

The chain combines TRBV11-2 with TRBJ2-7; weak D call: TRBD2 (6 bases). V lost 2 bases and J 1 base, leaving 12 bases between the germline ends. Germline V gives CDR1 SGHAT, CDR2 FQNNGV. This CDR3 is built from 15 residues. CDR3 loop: CASSLMAGLSYEQYF. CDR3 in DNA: TGTGCCAGCAGCTTAATGGCGGGGTTATCCTACGAGCAGTACTTC.

The CDR3 region has the DNA TGTGCCAGCAGTTACGCCGGGTCTGGTGAAAAACTGTTTTTT. Translating gives CASSYAGSGEKLFF. The chain uses TRBV6-6 and TRBJ1-4, with D unresolved. CDR3 size: 14 residues. V was trimmed by 2 bases and J by 7 bases, leaving 11 bases between them. Germline V gene data show CDR1 as MNHNY and CDR2 as SVGAGI (reference sequence).